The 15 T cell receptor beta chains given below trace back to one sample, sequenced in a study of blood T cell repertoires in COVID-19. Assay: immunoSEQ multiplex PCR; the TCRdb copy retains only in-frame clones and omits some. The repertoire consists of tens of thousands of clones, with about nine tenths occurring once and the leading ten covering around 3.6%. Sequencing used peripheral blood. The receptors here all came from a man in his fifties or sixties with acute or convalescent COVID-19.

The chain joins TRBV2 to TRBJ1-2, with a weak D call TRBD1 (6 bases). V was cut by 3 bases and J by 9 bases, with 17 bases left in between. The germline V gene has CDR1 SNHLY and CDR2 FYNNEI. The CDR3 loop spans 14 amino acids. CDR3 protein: CASSEGQGPSRYTF. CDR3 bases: TGTGCCAGCAGTGAGGGGCAGGGGCCCTCACGCTACACCTTC.

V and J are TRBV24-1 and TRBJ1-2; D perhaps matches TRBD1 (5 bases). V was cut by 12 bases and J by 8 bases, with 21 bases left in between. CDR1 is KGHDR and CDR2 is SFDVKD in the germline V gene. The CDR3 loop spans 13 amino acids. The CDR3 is CAAARTGGEGYTF. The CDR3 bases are TGTGCCGCGGCGAGGACCGGGGGAGAGGGCTACACCTTC.

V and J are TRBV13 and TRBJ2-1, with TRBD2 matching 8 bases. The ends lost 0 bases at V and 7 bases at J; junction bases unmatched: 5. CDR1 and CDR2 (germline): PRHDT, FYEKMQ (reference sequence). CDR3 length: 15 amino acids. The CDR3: CASSLGFSGMNEQFF. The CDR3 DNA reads TGTGCCAGCAGCTTAGGGTTTAGCGGGATGAATGAGCAGTTCTTC.

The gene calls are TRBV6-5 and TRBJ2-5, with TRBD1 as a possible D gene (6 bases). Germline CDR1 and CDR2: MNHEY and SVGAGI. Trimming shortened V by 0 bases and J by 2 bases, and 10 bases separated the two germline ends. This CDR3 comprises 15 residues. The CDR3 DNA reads TGTGCCAGCAGTTACTCAACAGGGCTACAAGAGACCCAGTACTTC. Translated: CASSYSTGLQETQYF.

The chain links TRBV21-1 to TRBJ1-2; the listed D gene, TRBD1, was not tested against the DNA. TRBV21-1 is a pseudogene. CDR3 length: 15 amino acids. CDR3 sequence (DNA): TGTGCCAGCAGCAAGACAGGGAAAGCTAACTATGGCTACACCTTC. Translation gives CASSKTGKANYGYTF.

CDR3 residues: CASSHRDSEGSYEQYF. The CDR3 DNA reads as TGCGCCAGCAGCCATCGGGACAGTGAGGGTTCCTACGAGCAGTACTTC. V gene TRBV4-3 combines with J gene TRBJ2-7; 7 bases align to TRBD1. CDR1 and CDR2 (germline): LGHNA, YSLEER. This CDR3 has 16 residues. J lost 1 base, V lost 3 bases, and 9 bases had no gene match.

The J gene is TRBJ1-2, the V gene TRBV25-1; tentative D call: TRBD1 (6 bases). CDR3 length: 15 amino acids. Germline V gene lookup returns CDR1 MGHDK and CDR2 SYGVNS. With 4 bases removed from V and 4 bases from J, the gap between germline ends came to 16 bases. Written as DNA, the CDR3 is TGTGCCAGCAGTGCCTCGACAGGTTTGCTCTATGGCTACACCTTC. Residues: CASSASTGLLYGYTF.

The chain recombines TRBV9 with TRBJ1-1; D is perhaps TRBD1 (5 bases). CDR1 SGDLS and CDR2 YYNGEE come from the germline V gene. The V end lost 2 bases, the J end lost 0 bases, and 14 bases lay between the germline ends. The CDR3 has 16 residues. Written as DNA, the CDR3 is TGTGCCAGCAGCGTCTCGGGGGGACCCTTGAACACTGAAGCTTTCTTT. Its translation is CASSVSGGPLNTEAFF.

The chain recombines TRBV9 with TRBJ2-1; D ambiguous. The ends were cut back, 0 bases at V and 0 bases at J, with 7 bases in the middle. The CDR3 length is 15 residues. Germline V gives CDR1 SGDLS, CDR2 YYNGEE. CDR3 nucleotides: TGTGCCAGCAGCGTAGCTTCCCGCTCCTACAATGAGCAGTTCTTC. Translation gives CASSVASRSYNEQFF.

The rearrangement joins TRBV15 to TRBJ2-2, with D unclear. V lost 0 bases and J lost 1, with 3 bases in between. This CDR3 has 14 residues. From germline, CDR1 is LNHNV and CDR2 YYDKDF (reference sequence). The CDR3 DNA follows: TGTGCCACCAGCAGAGATCAGAACACCGGGGAGCTGTTTTTT. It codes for CATSRDQNTGELFF. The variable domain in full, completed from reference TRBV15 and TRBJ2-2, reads DAMVIQNPRYQVTQFGKPVTLSCSQTLNHNVMYWYQQKSSQAPKLLFHYYDKDFNNEADTPDNFQSRRPNTSFCFLDIRSPGLGDTAMYLCATSRDQNTGELFFGEGSRLTVL.

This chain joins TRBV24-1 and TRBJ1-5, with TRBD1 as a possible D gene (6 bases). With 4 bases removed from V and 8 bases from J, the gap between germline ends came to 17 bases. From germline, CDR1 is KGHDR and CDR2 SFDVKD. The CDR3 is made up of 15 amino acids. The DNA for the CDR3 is TGTGCCACCAGTGACCCGTGGGCAGGGGAAGAGCCCCAGCATTTT. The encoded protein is CATSDPWAGEEPQHF.

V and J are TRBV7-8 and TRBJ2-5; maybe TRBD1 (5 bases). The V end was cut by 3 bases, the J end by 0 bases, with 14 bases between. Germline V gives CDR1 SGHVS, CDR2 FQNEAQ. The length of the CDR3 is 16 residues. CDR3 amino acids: CASSFFRALDQETQYF. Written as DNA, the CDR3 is TGTGCCAGCAGCTTTTTCAGGGCCCTCGACCAAGAGACCCAGTACTTC.

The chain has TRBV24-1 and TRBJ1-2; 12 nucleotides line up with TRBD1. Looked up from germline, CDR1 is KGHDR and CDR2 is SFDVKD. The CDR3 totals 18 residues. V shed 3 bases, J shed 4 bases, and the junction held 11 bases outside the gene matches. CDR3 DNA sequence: TGTGCCACCAGTGATCAGGGACAGGGGGCGCATCGTATCTATGGCTACACCTTC. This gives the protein CATSDQGQGAHRIYGYTF.

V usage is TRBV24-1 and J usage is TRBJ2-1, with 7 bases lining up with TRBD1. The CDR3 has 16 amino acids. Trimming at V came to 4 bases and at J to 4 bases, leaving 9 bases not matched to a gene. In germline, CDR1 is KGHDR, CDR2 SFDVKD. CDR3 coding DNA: TGTGCCACCAGTGAGAGACCGGGACAGCCTTACAATGAGCAGTTCTTC. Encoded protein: CATSERPGQPYNEQFF.

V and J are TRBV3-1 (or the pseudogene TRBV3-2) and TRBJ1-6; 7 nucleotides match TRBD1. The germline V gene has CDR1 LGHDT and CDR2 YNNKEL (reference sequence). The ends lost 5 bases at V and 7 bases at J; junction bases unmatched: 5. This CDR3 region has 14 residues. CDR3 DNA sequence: TGTGCCAGCAGCTCGGGGGACAGAAATTCACCCCTCCACTTT. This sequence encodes CASSSGDRNSPLHF.